This T cell receptor beta chain was documented in a study of T cells in tuberculosis. Turning to the study itself: IGRA-negative adolescents, IGRA-positive adolescents with latent tuberculosis and adults with active tuberculosis formed this South African cohort.

Trimming shortened V by 6 bases and J by 0 bases, and 12 bases separated the two germline ends. The length of the CDR3 is 14 residues. The germline V gene encodes CDR1 SNHLY and CDR2 FYNNEI. A few counts support this clone. The antigen is not known. Study results and limitations: Active tuberculosis patients had shorter CDR3-alpha; the beta difference was nonsignificant. Active tuberculosis cases were adults; controls were adolescents. GMM-specific TCRs were nearer to active tuberculosis alpha repertoires, suggesting expansion.

Here immunoSEQ multiplex PCR was the method, and the copy in TCRdb shows in-frame clones only, minus some. The sample has roughly 30,000 clones, about 89% seen once. The specimen was PBMCs. This sequence was found in a donor aged 5-35 years with latent tuberculosis or without tuberculosis infection. The chain employs TRBV2 and TRBJ2-7; TRBD2 is a possible D gene (5 bases). CDR3 amino acids: CASSRGRSSYEQYF. The CDR3 DNA reads as TGTGCCAGCAGCCGGGGTAGGAGCTCCTACGAGCAGTACTTC.